This is a list of T cell receptor beta chains from one sample in a study of blood T cell repertoires in COVID-19. TCRdb's table, derived via immunoSEQ multiplex PCR, lists solely in-frame clones and lacks some. The repertoire holds about 180,000 clones, with less than 90% as singletons. Sequenced sample: peripheral blood. All receptors derive from a woman in her seventies with COVID-19, enrolled during active disease. The CDR3 runs from the conserved cysteine through the conserved F or W. A D gene is named only where the DNA matches it firmly. The size of a clone is reported for some rows only, either as once, few or many, or as a class for expanded clones.

j_call v_call clone_size d_call cdr3_nt cdr3_aa
TRBJ2-2 TRBV30 . TRBD2 TGTGCCTGGAGCACCCGGACTAGCGGGAGGCGGAACACCGGGGAGCTGTTTTTT CAWSTRTSGRRNTGELFF
TRBJ1-1 TRBV3-1/TRBV3-2 . . TGTGCCAGCAGTCACCGCAGGGACACTGAAGCTTTCTTT CASSHRRDTEAFF
TRBJ2-7 TRBV28 few . TGTGCCAGCAGTTTTCGGGACATCTCCTACGAGCAGTACTTC CASSFRDISYEQYF
TRBJ2-6 TRBV10-3 . . TGTGCCATCAGTGAGTCGGTCAGGGCAACTGGGGCCAACGTCCTGACTTTC CAISESVRATGANVLTF
TRBJ2-2 TRBV5-5 once . TGTGCCAGCAGCTCCTTGAGGCAAGGCGGTCGGACCGGGGAGCTGTTTTTT CASSSLRQGGRTGELFF
TRBJ1-5 TRBV18 . TRBD1 TGTGCCAGCTCACCAATCACGGGGACAGGGCCCCAGCATTTT CASSPITGTGPQHF
TRBJ2-1 TRBV28 . . TGTGCCAGCAGGACCTTGGGAATGAGCGGAAACTACAATGAGCAGTTCTTC CASRTLGMSGNYNEQFF
TRBJ2-3 TRBV19 . . TGTGCCAGTAGTCCCGGGATGGGGACAGATACGCAGTATTTT CASSPGMGTDTQYF
TRBJ2-7 TRBV19 . . TGTGCCAGTAGTAGGGGGCAGGGCTACGAGCAGTACTTC CASSRGQGYEQYF
TRBJ1-1 TRBV2 . TRBD1 TGTGCCAGCAGTCCCTCCCCCGTTTCAGGGGGCACTGAAGCTTTCTTT CASSPSPVSGGTEAFF
TRBJ2-7 TRBV6-2/TRBV6-3 . . TGTGCCAGCAGTTACGAGAGAGCCCCACCTTACGAGCAGTACTTC CASSYERAPPYEQYF
TRBJ1-1 TRBV2 . . TGTGCCAGCCCAACAAAGGGGCAGAACACTGAAGCTTTCTTT CASPTKGQNTEAFF
TRBJ2-7 TRBV27 . . TGTGCCAGCCAGAAGGGGCGCCAGTACGAGCAGTACTTC CASQKGRQYEQYF
TRBJ2-1 TRBV2 . TRBD1 TGTGCCAGCAGTGAAGAGGGACAGATAACCTACAATGAGCAGTTCTTC CASSEEGQITYNEQFF
TRBJ1-1 TRBV14 . . TGTGCCAGCAGCCCGCAGGGGTACAACACTGAAGCTTTCTTT CASSPQGYNTEAFF
TRBJ2-4 TRBV19 . TRBD2 TGTGCCAGTAGTATCTCGGCCCCCGGGGGGGGAGCCAAAAACATTCAGTACTTC CASSISAPGGGAKNIQYF
TRBJ1-5 TRBV5-4 . TRBD1 TGTGCCAGCAGCCCAGGGGGAAGCAATCAGCCCCAGCATTTT CASSPGGSNQPQHF
TRBJ1-4 TRBV19 . TRBD1 TGTGCCAGTAGTATAGCCTATTCCGGGACAGTGATTTTT CASSIAYSGTVIF
TRBJ1-2 TRBV7-8 once . TGTGCCAGCAGCCCAACCGCGGGTGACTATGGCTACACCTTC CASSPTAGDYGYTF
TRBJ1-1 TRBV27 . . TGTGCCAGCAGAATTGAGGGTTTGGTCACTGAAGCTTTCTTT CASRIEGLVTEAFF
TRBJ2-2 TRBV7-3 . . TGTGCCAGCAGCACGAGGGATCACGGGGAGCTGTTTTTT CASSTRDHGELFF
TRBJ2-1 TRBV19 . . TGTGCCAGTAGTACTTCTGGGGCAAGCGCCTACAATGAGCAGTTCTTC CASSTSGASAYNEQFF
TRBJ2-5 TRBV6-2/TRBV6-3 . . TGTGCCAGCAGCCTTCGTGAGACCCAGTACTTC CASSLRETQYF
TRBJ1-2 TRBV6-5 few . TGTGCCAGCAGTTACTCGCGACGACCTCGGCAGGATGGCTACACCTTC CASSYSRRPRQDGYTF
TRBJ2-5 TRBV18 . . TGTGCCAGCTCATCCGACAGGACTCCGTTGGAGACCCAGTACTTC CASSSDRTPLETQYF
TRBJ1-5 TRBV4-3 . . TGCGCCAGCAGCCGTAGATCCGGTGATCAGCCCCAGCATTTT CASSRRSGDQPQHF
TRBJ2-7 TRBV27 . . TGTGCCAGCCGAATGGGGGGTGGGGGGTTCGAGCAGTACTTC CASRMGGGGFEQYF
TRBJ2-3 TRBV6-2/TRBV6-3 . TRBD2 TGTGCCAGCAGTTCAGGTGGCGTGGGTAGCGGGAGGCATACGCAGTATTTT CASSSGGVGSGRHTQYF
TRBJ1-5 TRBV20-1 . . TGCAGTGCTAGTCTTATGGGAGGAGCGGTTGGCAATCAGCCCCAGCATTTT CSASLMGGAVGNQPQHF
TRBJ2-3 TRBV19 . . TGTGCCAGTAGTTCCCGGCTAGAAACAGATACGCAGTATTTT CASSSRLETDTQYF
TRBJ1-2 TRBV5-1 . TRBD1 TGCGCCAGCAGCCAAACCGGGACAGGATATGGCTACACCTTC CASSQTGTGYGYTF
TRBJ1-5 TRBV24-1 once . TGTGCCACCAGTGATGGGCCCCAAGAGCCCCAGCATTTT CATSDGPQEPQHF
TRBJ2-7 TRBV19 . TRBD1 TGTGCCAGTAGTATCCAGCAGGGGGCAAACGAGCAGTACTTC CASSIQQGANEQYF
TRBJ2-7 TRBV7-8 . TRBD2 TGTGCCAGCAGCTTGCGAGCGGGAACCACCTCGGTTGACGAGCAGTACTTC CASSLRAGTTSVDEQYF
TRBJ1-1 TRBV7-2 . . TGTGCCAGCAGCTTATTGGGGGCCCGCGGGGCTTTCTTT CASSLLGARGAFF